The 24 T cell receptor beta chains in this list originate from one sample, sequenced in a study of cytomegalovirus exposure and HLA in healthy donors (TCRdb year 2017). To prepare the library, the immunoSEQ multiplex PCR assay was applied. For the multiplex PCR, a mixture combining 60 forward primers for TCR Vbeta segments and 13 reverse primers for TCR Jbeta segments was used. TCRdb obtained this table from immuneACCESS and retained in-frame rearrangements with V and J assigned. These tables miss some clones; where compared with another copy, unresolved V genes account for less than half of the shortfall, and the remainder is unexplained. The sample data list about 120,000 clones, and over 60% of these were observed just once. Around 9.9% of the sample comes from the top ten. The sample taken for sequencing was PBMCs. The receptors were sampled from a man aged 35 to 55 in good health and CMV-seropositive.

This rearrangement joins TRBV9 to TRBJ1-1; D is ambiguous. CDR3 length: 14 amino acids. V was trimmed by 0 bases and J by 0 bases, leaving 6 bases between them. Germline values: CDR1 SGDLS, CDR2 YYNGEE. CDR3 residues: CASSVVPVNTEAFF. The DNA for the CDR3 is TGTGCCAGCAGCGTAGTTCCGGTGAACACTGAAGCTTTCTTT.

The chain links TRBV7-9 to TRBJ2-6; TRBD2 might be the D (6 bases). The CDR3 covers 17 residues. V was clipped by 5 bases and J by 2 bases, with 16 bases between them. Germline V CDR1 and CDR2: SEHNR, FQNEAQ (reference sequence). The CDR3 protein is CASSQSAGQTGANVLTF. The CDR3 nucleotides are TGTGCCAGCAGCCAGTCCGCGGGGCAGACTGGGGCCAACGTCCTGACTTTC.

The chain is built from TRBV7-3 and TRBJ2-2; no firm D call. The length of the CDR3 is 13 residues. Trimming took 5 bases from V and 3 from J, leaving 7 bases between them. Per the germline V gene, CDR1 is SGHTA and CDR2 is FQGTGA. The CDR3 here is CASSRPDTGELFF. The CDR3 coding sequence is TGTGCCAGCAGCCGCCCGGACACCGGGGAGCTGTTTTTT.

This rearrangement joins TRBV9 to TRBJ1-2, with TRBD1 as a possible D gene (6 bases). The V gene's germline CDR1 is SGDLS and CDR2 YYNGEE. The CDR3 covers 16 residues. The germline V and J ends were trimmed by 0 bases and 4 bases, with 16 bases remaining between them. CDR3 residues: CASSVAIGQGFYGYTF. The CDR3 DNA reads as TGTGCCAGCAGCGTAGCTATTGGGCAGGGGTTCTATGGCTACACCTTC.

A single count supports this clone. The V gene is TRBV5-3, the J gene TRBJ1-5; 11 positions agree with TRBD1. TRBV5-3 is an open reading frame, and its role is uncertain. After removal of 7 bases from V and 6 bases from J, the junction contained 24 bases not matched to a gene. The CDR3 spans 20 residues. The CDR3 spells CARPRLLAFRDRGMGQPQHF. In DNA, the CDR3 is TGTGCCAGACCTCGCCTCCTGGCATTCCGGGACAGGGGGATGGGTCAGCCCCAGCATTTT.

This clone was counted only a few times. The chain uses TRBV5-1 and TRBJ1-1; 7 bases agree with TRBD1. With 2 bases clipped from V and 3 bases from J, the junction kept 4 bases outside the gene matches. Germline CDR1 and CDR2: SGHRS and YFSETQ. The CDR3 is 14 amino acids. The CDR3 loop is CASSFQGVDTEAFF. The CDR3 nucleotides are TGCGCCAGCAGCTTCCAGGGGGTGGACACTGAAGCTTTCTTT. Complete variable domain (other parts from reference TRBV5-1 and TRBJ1-1): KAGVTQTPRYLIKTRGQQVTLSCSPISGHRSVSWYQQTPGQGLQFLFEYFSETQRNKGNFPGRFSGRQFSNSRSEMNVSTLELGDSALYLCASSFQGVDTEAFFGQGTRLTVV.

This clone was seen once. This chain joins TRBV4-2 and TRBJ2-3; 8 bases match TRBD2. J gave up 2 bases and V 1 base, and 8 bases lay outside the gene matches. From germline, CDR1 is LGHNA and CDR2 YNFKEQ. The CDR3 is 17 residues long. Here the CDR3 DNA reads TGTGCCAGCAGCCAAGCAGTCCTCGGGGGGGCCACAGATACGCAGTATTTT. This encodes CASSQAVLGGATDTQYF.

For the CDR3, the DNA is TGTGCCAGCAGTGGAGGACAGTATGGCTACACCTTC. Its protein is CASSGGQYGYTF. The chain employs TRBV6-6 and TRBJ1-2; D perhaps matches TRBD1 (6 bases). The length of the CDR3 is 12 residues. Looked up from germline, CDR1 is MNHNY and CDR2 is SVGAGI (reference sequence). With 5 bases removed from V and 5 bases from J, the gap between germline ends came to 9 bases.

CDR3 bases: TGCGCCAGCAGCCTCTCGACAGGGGATGATGGCCAGTACTTC. This translates into CASSLSTGDDGQYF. The chain recombines TRBV5-1 with TRBJ2-5; 8 positions agree with TRBD1. V gave up 4 bases and J gave up 10 bases; unmatched junction bases: 12. Germline CDR1 SGHRS, CDR2 YFSETQ. The CDR3 is 14 amino acids.

V gene TRBV4-1 combines with J gene TRBJ1-2, with no clear D. CDR1 MGHRA and CDR2 YSYEKL come from the germline V gene. The ends were cut back, 4 bases at V and 6 bases at J, with 12 bases in the middle. The length of the CDR3 is 13 residues. CDR3 nucleotide sequence: TGCGCCAGCAGCCCCCCGAGGGATAATGGCTACACCTTC. Translated, it gives CASSPPRDNGYTF.

Only a few counts were recorded for this clone. The chain has TRBV18 and TRBJ1-2, with 10 positions matching TRBD1. The CDR3 loop spans 17 amino acids. The V gene's germline CDR1 is KGHSH and CDR2 LQKENI. Trimming at V came to 3 bases and at J to 4 bases, leaving 11 bases not matched to a gene. The CDR3 DNA is TGTGCCAGCTCACCCCAGAGGGACAGGGGTCTAGGCTATGGCTACACCTTC. Its protein is CASSPQRDRGLGYGYTF.

V and J are TRBV19 and TRBJ2-7, with D tentatively TRBD1 (6 bases). Germline CDR1 is LNHDA and CDR2 is SQIVND (reference sequence). The length of the CDR3 is 14 residues. Trimming took 2 bases from V and 0 from J, leaving 8 bases between them. CDR3 sequence: CASSITGSSYEQYF. The CDR3, as DNA: TGTGCCAGTAGTATAACAGGGTCCTCCTACGAGCAGTACTTC.

This clone has a handful of counts. This sequence joins TRBV19 and TRBJ2-5; D uncertain. The J call may be in error: the DNA end matches TRBJ2-7 better. The CDR3 covers 11 residues. Per germline, CDR1 LNHDA and CDR2 SQIVND (reference sequence). The CDR3 DNA reads TGTGCCAGCCGTAGTGGAAGCGAGCAGTACTTC. Its protein is CASRSGSEQYF.

This sequence joins TRBV4-3 and TRBJ2-1; D might be TRBD2 (5 bases). Germline CDR1 reads LGHNA; CDR2 reads YSLEER. V was trimmed by 1 base and J by 0 bases, leaving 10 bases between them. The CDR3 consists of 16 residues. CDR3 nucleotides: TGCGCCAGCAGCCAAGGGTCCGGAGGCTCCTACAATGAGCAGTTCTTC. This encodes CASSQGSGGSYNEQFF.

The chain is built from TRBV27 and TRBJ2-7, with D perhaps matching TRBD2 (6 bases). Deletions cut 5 bases from V and 4 bases from J, with 18 bases between. The length of the CDR3 is 15 residues. The germline V gene has CDR1 MNHEY and CDR2 SMNVEV (reference sequence). The chain's CDR3 is CASSPTRVAVYEQYF. The CDR3 DNA sequence: TGTGCCAGCAGTCCGACCAGGGTAGCGGTTTACGAGCAGTACTTC.

CDR3 sequence reads: CATRGGAIGELFF. The CDR3 DNA sequence: TGTGCCACCCGGGGGGGGGCGATCGGGGAGCTGTTTTTT. This chain uses TRBV11-1 with TRBJ2-2; 8 nucleotides align to TRBD2. Germline V gene sequence: CDR1 SGHAT, CDR2 FQDESV (reference sequence). CDR3 length equals 13 residues. The V gene end was trimmed by 10 bases and the J gene end by 7 bases; junction bases not matched to a gene: 8.

The chain joins TRBV19 to TRBJ1-2; the match to TRBD1 covers 10 bases. The CDR3 is 17 residues long. Germline CDR1 is LNHDA and CDR2 is SQIVND (reference sequence). The V segment lost 4 bases and the J segment 5 bases; nucleotides outside the gene matches: 13. The CDR3 sequence is CASSTPGQGKDRYGYTF. DNA of the CDR3: TGTGCCAGTAGTACCCCGGGACAGGGGAAGGATAGATATGGCTACACCTTC.

The rearrangement uses TRBV7-9 and TRBJ2-1; 7 bases are shared with TRBD1. V lost 3 bases, J lost 2 bases, and 4 bases stayed unmatched. The germline CDR1 and CDR2 sequences are SEHNR and FQNEAQ (reference sequence). This CDR3 spans 15 amino acids. Here the CDR3 reads CASSLPGQPYNEQFF. The CDR3 nucleotides are TGTGCCAGCAGCTTGCCGGGACAGCCCTACAATGAGCAGTTCTTC.

This clone was counted many times. The J gene is TRBJ1-1, the V gene TRBV28, with D uncertain. The germline V gene has CDR1 MDHEN and CDR2 SYDVKM. With 4 bases removed from V and 0 bases from J, the gap between germline ends came to 9 bases. The CDR3 loop spans 14 amino acids. In DNA, the CDR3 is TGTGCCAGCAGTTCTGACACCATGAACACTGAAGCTTTCTTT. This encodes CASSSDTMNTEAFF.

The genes are TRBV27 and TRBJ2-4; weak D call: TRBD2 (6 bases). V lost 8 bases, J lost 7 bases, and 21 bases lay in between. CDR1 is MNHEY, CDR2 SMNVEV, per germline (reference sequence). The CDR3 is made up of 15 amino acids. The CDR3 reads CASRQLPAGRNIQYF. For the CDR3, the DNA is TGTGCCAGCCGACAACTCCCGGCGGGGAGGAACATTCAGTACTTC.

This rearrangement joins TRBV9 to TRBJ1-3; 7 bases map to TRBD1. From germline, CDR1 is SGDLS and CDR2 YYNGEE. The J segment lost 6 bases and the V segment lost 2 bases, leaving 2 bases of the junction unmatched. There are 13 residues in the CDR3. The CDR3 sequence: CASSVTGVNTIYF. As DNA, the CDR3 is TGTGCCAGCAGCGTTACAGGGGTAAACACCATATATTTT.

This chain connects TRBV7-8 to TRBJ2-2; TRBD2 agrees at 7 bases. Germline V CDR1 and CDR2: SGHVS, FQNEAQ. The V segment lost 2 bases and the J segment 1 base; nucleotides outside the gene matches: 4. The length of the CDR3 is 16 residues. The CDR3 protein is CASSLPPSGNTGELFF. The CDR3 DNA reads TGTGCCAGCAGCTTACCCCCTAGCGGGAACACCGGGGAGCTGTTTTTT.

The chain employs TRBV5-4 and TRBJ2-7; 8 bases agree with TRBD1. Germline V gene data show CDR1 as SGHNT and CDR2 as YYREEE (reference sequence). V shed 0 bases and J 3 bases; nucleotides not matched to a gene: 2. The CDR3 extends over 14 amino acids. As DNA, the CDR3 is TGTGCCAGCAGCTTGGTCGGACAGGGCTACGAGCAGTACTTC. It translates to CASSLVGQGYEQYF. Using reference TRBV5-4 and TRBJ2-7 for the parts outside the CDR3, the full variable domain is ETGVTQSPTHLIKTRGQQVTLRCSSQSGHNTVSWYQQALGQGPQFIFQYYREEENGRGNFPPRFSGLQFPNYSSELNVNALELDDSALYLCASSLVGQGYEQYFGPGTRLTVT.

The chain couples TRBV5-1 to TRBJ1-1, with 10 bases fitting TRBD1. The junction had 3 bases not matched to a gene; V was cut back by 3 bases and J by 7 bases. Germline V gene lookup returns CDR1 SGHRS and CDR2 YFSETQ. The CDR3 spans 13 residues. The CDR3 nucleotides are TGCGCCAGCAGCTCGGGACAGGGGTTTGAAGCTTTCTTT. This translates into CASSSGQGFEAFF.